Below are 26 T cell receptor beta chains sequenced from a single sample in a study of response to subunit inactivated influenza vaccine. In TCRdb, the RT-PCR reads were re-called with MiXCR into one record per CDR3 protein. The table lists over 800,000 distinct CDR3 sequences, about 20% of them singletons. Specimen: PBMCs from blood, collected 4 to 6 days after vaccination. Receptors were obtained from a man between 50 and 59 years old who received an inactivated influenza vaccine.

In its sample, this clonotype was seen a few times. This chain uses TRBV6-5 with TRBJ2-6; tentatively, D is TRBD1 (6 bases). This CDR3 comprises 17 residues. The germline V gene has CDR1 MNHEY and CDR2 SVGAGI. V was trimmed by 3 bases and J by 4 bases, leaving 16 bases between them. CDR3 coding DNA: TGTGCCAGCAGTTATCAGGGGCCCCTTATGGGGGCCAACGTCCTGACTTTC. Translating it yields CASSYQGPLMGANVLTF.

This clonotype has only a few counts. The rearrangement joins TRBV20-1 to TRBJ1-1; D unresolved. Trimming removed 5 bases from V and 2 bases from J, with 15 bases in between. The CDR3 sequence is 14 residues long. CDR1 and CDR2 (germline): DFQATT, SNEGSKA (reference sequence). This CDR3 reads CSAYHPGSNTEAFF. In DNA form, the CDR3 reads TGCAGTGCTTACCACCCGGGCTCAAACACTGAAGCTTTCTTT.

Ten or more counts support this clonotype. V usage is TRBV28 and J usage is TRBJ2-7; 11 bases line up with TRBD2. Germline assignment: CDR1 MDHEN and CDR2 SYDVKM. V lost 6 bases, J lost 2 bases, and 6 bases stayed unmatched. There are 15 residues in the CDR3. The CDR3 is CASRKRLAGPYEQYF. CDR3 coding DNA: TGTGCCAGCAGAAAACGACTAGCGGGGCCCTACGAGCAGTACTTC.

V gene TRBV20-1 combines with J gene TRBJ1-1; D is unresolved. CDR1 is DFQATT, CDR2 SNEGSKA, per germline (reference sequence). This CDR3 has 14 amino acids. Trimming left V 0 bases short and J 1 base short, with 9 bases between. Here the CDR3 DNA reads TGCAGTGCTAGAGATCCCAGGTCGAACACTGAAGCTTTCTTT. Amino acid sequence: CSARDPRSNTEAFF.

This clonotype was counted a few times. The J gene is TRBJ2-7, the V gene TRBV10-3; 10 nucleotides agree with TRBD2. The germline CDR1 and CDR2 sequences are ENHRY and SYGVKD. The CDR3 spans 20 residues. J was trimmed by 0 bases and V by 0 bases; bases with no gene match: 14. CDR3 loop: CAISESNRPSGGRSSYEQYF. DNA of the CDR3: TGTGCCATCAGTGAGTCGAATCGGCCTAGCGGGGGCCGTAGCTCCTACGAGCAGTACTTC.

The rearrangement links TRBV7-2 to TRBJ2-7; 7 bases align to TRBD2. V was clipped by 1 base and J by 2 bases; unmatched bases: 8. The CDR3 totals 16 residues. CDR1 SGHTA and CDR2 FQGNSA come from the germline V gene. CDR3: CASSLDVGDYPYEQYF. The CDR3, as DNA: TGTGCCAGCAGCTTAGACGTAGGGGACTATCCCTACGAGCAGTACTTC.

This clonotype was counted between two and nine times. The gene calls are TRBV7-2 and TRBJ2-7, with D perhaps TRBD2 (6 bases). Trimming left V 5 bases short and J 2 bases short, with 16 bases between. Germline V CDR1 and CDR2: SGHTA, FQGNSA. The CDR3 spans 15 residues. In DNA, the CDR3 is TGTGCCAGCAGCCGGAGCCGGGCGGGAACCTACGAGCAGTACTTC. The encoded protein is CASSRSRAGTYEQYF.

The V call is TRBV5-1, the J call TRBJ2-1; weak D call: TRBD2 (6 bases). Germline V lookup: CDR1 SGHRS, CDR2 YFSETQ. The length of the CDR3 is 13 residues. The ends were cut back, 3 bases at V and 6 bases at J, with 10 bases in the middle. The CDR3 DNA reads as TGCGCCAGCAGCTCGGAGGGAGGCAATGAGCAGTTCTTC. Amino acids: CASSSEGGNEQFF.

The chain combines TRBV5-1 with TRBJ2-2; TRBD2 agrees at 8 bases. The V segment lost 0 bases and the J segment 3 bases; nucleotides outside the gene matches: 7. The CDR3 sequence is 17 residues long. Germline V gene data show CDR1 as SGHRS and CDR2 as YFSETQ. CDR3 coding DNA: TGCGCCAGCAGCTTGGCCGTGGTAGCGGGATACACCGGGGAGCTGTTTTTT. Protein sequence: CASSLAVVAGYTGELFF.

This clonotype has more than one count but fewer than ten. The rearrangement joins TRBV19 to TRBJ1-5; no clear D gene. The CDR3 runs to 15 residues. With 2 bases removed from V and 1 base from J, the gap between germline ends came to 9 bases. Germline-derived CDR1 and CDR2 are LNHDA and SQIVND (reference sequence). CDR3 sequence: CASSITPFSNQPQHF. The DNA for the CDR3 is TGTGCCAGTAGTATAACCCCTTTCAGCAATCAGCCCCAGCATTTT. The full variable domain, in which reference TRBV19 and TRBJ1-5 provide the parts outside the CDR3, is DGGITQSPKYLFRKEGQNVTLSCEQNLNHDAMYWYRQDPGQGLRLIYYSQIVNDFQKGDIAEGYSVSREKKESFPLTVTSAQKNPTAFYLCASSITPFSNQPQHFGDGTRLSIL.

The V call is TRBV9, the J call TRBJ2-7; 8 nucleotides match TRBD2. Losses at the gene ends were 3 bases for V and 2 bases for J; bases not matched to a gene: 4. In germline, CDR1 is SGDLS, CDR2 YYNGEE. The CDR3 is 14 amino acids. In DNA, the CDR3 is TGTGCCAGCAGCGGTAGCGGGACTACCTACGAGCAGTACTTC. Translation: CASSGSGTTYEQYF.

Only a few counts were recorded for this clonotype. V usage is TRBV9 and J usage is TRBJ1-4, with 7 bases identical to TRBD1. CDR1 and CDR2 from the germline V gene are SGDLS and YYNGEE. The CDR3 sequence is 15 residues long. With V trimmed by 3 bases and J by 4 bases, 6 bases remained unmatched. CDR3 sequence: CASSGRTGGNEKLFF. The CDR3 DNA is TGTGCCAGCAGCGGGCGGACAGGCGGTAATGAAAAACTGTTTTTT. Full variable domain (rest looked up from reference TRBV9 and TRBJ1-4): DSGVTQTPKHLITATGQRVTLRCSPRSGDLSVYWYQQSLDQGLQFLIQYYNGEERAKGNILERFSAQQFPDLHSELNLSSLELGDSALYFCASSGRTGGNEKLFFGSGTQLSVL.

This clonotype has just a few counts. The gene calls are TRBV3-1 and TRBJ2-3; TRBD2 matches 8 bases. The CDR3 sequence is 15 residues long. CDR1 LGHDT and CDR2 YNNKEL come from the germline V gene (reference sequence). J gave up 5 bases and V 2 bases, and 6 bases lay outside the gene matches. In DNA, the CDR3 is TGTGCCAGCAGCCAAAGAGCGGGGGTTAAAGATACGCAGTATTTT. Translated: CASSQRAGVKDTQYF.

This clonotype was observed a few times. The chain joins TRBV6-5 to TRBJ2-7; D may be TRBD2 (6 bases). Between the trimmed V and J ends, which lost 4 bases and 2 bases, there was a span of 15 bases. The CDR3 has 15 amino acids. Germline V gives CDR1 MNHEY, CDR2 SVGAGI. Here the CDR3 DNA reads TGTGCCAGCAGTTTCGGGGGTACTGGGCCCTACGAGCAGTACTTC. It is translated as CASSFGGTGPYEQYF.

V and J are TRBV10-3 and TRBJ2-7, with D uncertain. The CDR3 spans 12 residues. Trimming shortened V by 4 bases and J by 4 bases, and 8 bases separated the two germline ends. Germline CDR1 is ENHRY and CDR2 is SYGVKD. The CDR3 is CAISGNRYEQYF. The DNA of the CDR3 is TGTGCCATCAGTGGTAATCGGTACGAGCAGTACTTC.

The chain recombines TRBV21-1 with TRBJ2-1. TRBV21-1 is noted as a pseudogene. The CDR3 sequence is 16 residues long. The DNA of the CDR3 is TGTGCCAGCAGCAAAGCTCACCCGAGCTCCTACAATGAGCAGTTCTTC. It yields the protein CASSKAHPSSYNEQFF.

The CDR3 is CASSPRVSVTEAFF. The CDR3 nucleotides are TGTGCCAGCAGCCCCCGGGTCAGTGTAACTGAAGCTTTCTTT. The chain uses TRBV13 and TRBJ1-1, with unresolved D. The germline CDR1 and CDR2 sequences are PRHDT and FYEKMQ (reference sequence). V dropped 5 bases and J dropped 5 bases, with 15 bases sitting between them. This CDR3 contains 14 residues.

A few counts support this clonotype. V usage is TRBV7-2 and J usage is TRBJ2-5; TRBD1 is a possible D gene (6 bases). The CDR3 extends over 14 amino acids. V lost 3 bases to trimming and J lost 3 bases, with 11 bases between them. Germline CDR1 SGHTA, CDR2 FQGNSA. In nucleotides, the CDR3 is TGTGCCAGCAGCTTCCTACAGGGTAAAGAGACCCAGTACTTC. It encodes CASSFLQGKETQYF.

The CDR3 loop is CATSRDAVNTEAFF. Here the CDR3 DNA reads TGTGCCACCAGCAGAGATGCCGTTAACACTGAAGCTTTCTTT. V is TRBV15 and J is TRBJ1-1; D is uncertain. Trimming took off 0 bases at V and 2 bases at J, with 7 bases between the two ends. This CDR3 contains 14 residues. Germline loops: CDR1 LNHNV, CDR2 YYDKDF (reference sequence).

This clonotype has only a few counts. The rearrangement joins TRBV5-1 to TRBJ2-3; 9 nucleotides align to TRBD2. The J segment lost 4 bases and the V segment lost 4 bases, leaving 4 bases of the junction unmatched. Germline CDR1 reads SGHRS; CDR2 reads YFSETQ. The CDR3 spans 14 residues. The CDR3 region is CASSGTSSADTQYF. CDR3 in DNA: TGCGCCAGCAGCGGGACTAGCTCCGCAGATACGCAGTATTTT.

The chain combines TRBV20-1 with TRBJ2-7; D unclear. This CDR3 has 16 residues. V gave up 0 bases and J gave up 4 bases, with 19 bases separating them. Germline CDR1 and CDR2: DFQATT and SNEGSKA (reference sequence). CDR3 region: CSARDHLEVGRYEQYF. CDR3 DNA: TGCAGTGCTAGAGATCATTTAGAGGTAGGGCGGTACGAGCAGTACTTC.

The chain employs TRBV20-1 and TRBJ2-1, with 9 bases fitting TRBD2. Losses at the gene ends were 0 bases for V and 4 bases for J; bases not matched to a gene: 4. The CDR3 covers 15 residues. Germline V CDR1 and CDR2: DFQATT, SNEGSKA (reference sequence). In DNA form, the CDR3 reads TGCAGTGCTAGAGATGAGGGACTAGCTTACAATGAGCAGTTCTTC. This translates into CSARDEGLAYNEQFF.

J is TRBJ2-7 and V is TRBV18; TRBD2 might be the D (6 bases). From germline, CDR1 is KGHSH and CDR2 LQKENI. This CDR3 is 14 amino acids long. Deletions cut 2 bases from V and 6 bases from J, with 14 bases between. CDR3 loop: CASSPGTAASEQYF. Here the CDR3 DNA reads TGTGCCAGCTCACCAGGGACTGCGGCTAGCGAGCAGTACTTC.

This clonotype showed up many times. This sequence joins TRBV12-3 or TRBV12-4 and TRBJ1-2; weak D call: TRBD1 (6 bases). The CDR3 is made up of 13 amino acids. Trimming took 2 bases from V and 5 from J, leaving 9 bases between them. The CDR3 coding sequence is TGTGCCAGCAGTTTATCAGGGGCGTATGGCTACACCTTC. The encoded protein is CASSLSGAYGYTF.

This clonotype has a count of ten or more. J is TRBJ2-1 and V is TRBV5-1; tentative D call: TRBD2 (6 bases). CDR3 size: 12 residues. Germline V gene sequence: CDR1 SGHRS, CDR2 YFSETQ. V dropped 4 bases and J dropped 9 bases, with 11 bases sitting between them. The CDR3 spells CASSRRDGEQFF. The CDR3 bases are TGCGCCAGCAGCAGGAGGGATGGTGAGCAGTTCTTC.

This clonotype was observed a few times. This CDR3 reads CASSLARQGVVYEQYF. The CDR3 DNA is TGTGCCAGCAGCTTAGCCCGGCAGGGAGTGGTTTACGAGCAGTACTTC. The rearrangement uses TRBV7-9 and TRBJ2-7; either TRBD1 or TRBD2 may supply D (5 bases each). CDR1 SEHNR and CDR2 FQNEAQ come from the germline V gene (reference sequence). The CDR3 covers 16 residues. Trimming took 0 bases from V and 4 from J, leaving 16 bases between them.